This T cell receptor beta chain was recorded in a study of shared clonotypes between healthy human individuals. Libraries were prepared by immunoSEQ multiplex PCR; TCRdb keeps only in-frame clonotypes and omits some of them. The sample consists of more than 450,000 clones, more than 65% of them appearing once. The length of the CDR3 is 14 residues. V lost 6 bases, J lost 2 bases, and 4 bases stayed unmatched. Germline lookup yields CDR1 MNHNY and CDR2 SVGAGI (reference sequence). About 83 million PBMCs served as the genomic DNA source for unsorted samples. The sample was PBMCs. This sequence joins TRBV6-6 and TRBJ2-7; TRBD2 matches at 10 bases. This TCR came from a woman aged 40 to 50 in good health. Some clones in this sample may be carry-over from other donors' samples. Here the CDR3 reads CASRIAGGAYEQYF. The DNA for the CDR3 is TGTGCCAGCAGGATAGCGGGAGGCGCCTACGAGCAGTACTTC.